The present entry profiles one T cell receptor beta chain with its context. The antigen is not known. The CDR3 covers 16 residues. Germline V gene lookup returns CDR1 SGHVS and CDR2 FQNEAQ. Profiled with immunoSEQ multiplex PCR; TCRdb holds only in-frame clones, not every one. The data show more than 65,000 clones, 85% to 95% seen once. This entry comes from a study of graft-versus-host responses after intestinal transplantation. For the study at large: After anti-thymocyte globulin induction, recipients took tacrolimus and steroids for three to four years.

General study findings and limits: Across patients carrying graft-donor T cell macrochimerism, allografts held high graft-versus-host to host-versus-graft clonal ratios. Maximum circulating GvH clone levels tracked with early post-transplant HvG decreases.

The specimen comprised unstimulated CD8+ T cells sorted from spleen or lymph node cells, sampled before transplant. The receptor's source is a human donor who was the organ donor for an intestinal transplant. The chain carries TRBV7-8 and TRBJ2-5, with 10 bases matching TRBD1. The J call could be wrong; TRBJ2-7 is a better fit for the DNA end. The CDR3 loop is CASSLQPWDRGSEQYF. As DNA, the CDR3 is TGTGCCAGCAGCCTCCAGCCTTGGGACAGGGGAAGCGAGCAGTACTTC.